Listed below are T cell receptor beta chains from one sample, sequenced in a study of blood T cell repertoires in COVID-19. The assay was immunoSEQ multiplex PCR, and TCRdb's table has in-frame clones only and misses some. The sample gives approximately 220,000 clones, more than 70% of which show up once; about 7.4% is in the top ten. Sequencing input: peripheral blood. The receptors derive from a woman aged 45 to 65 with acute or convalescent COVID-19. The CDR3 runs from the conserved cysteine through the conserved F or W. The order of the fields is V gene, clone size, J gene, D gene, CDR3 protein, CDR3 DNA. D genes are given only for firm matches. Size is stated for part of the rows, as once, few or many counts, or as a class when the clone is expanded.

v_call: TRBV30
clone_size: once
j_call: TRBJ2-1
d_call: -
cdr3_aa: CAWMGSGRGNEQFF
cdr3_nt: TGTGCCTGGATGGGGTCGGGCCGAGGGAATGAGCAGTTCTTC

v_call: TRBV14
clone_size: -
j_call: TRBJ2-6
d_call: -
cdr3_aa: CASSQDGGFGANVLTF
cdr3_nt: TGTGCCAGCAGCCAAGATGGGGGGTTCGGGGCCAACGTCCTGACTTTC

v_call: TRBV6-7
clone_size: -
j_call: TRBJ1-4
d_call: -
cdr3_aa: CASSYRPRGGNEKLFF
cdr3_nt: TGTGCCAGCAGTTACCGTCCGCGGGGAGGTAATGAAAAACTGTTTTTT

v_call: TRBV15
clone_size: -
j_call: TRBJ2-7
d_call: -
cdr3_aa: CATSSPQTRRVHEQYF
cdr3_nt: TGTGCCACCAGCAGCCCCCAGACTAGACGGGTCCACGAGCAGTACTTC

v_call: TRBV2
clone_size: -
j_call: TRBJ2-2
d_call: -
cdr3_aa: CASSGGGKRTGELFF
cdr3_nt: TGTGCCAGCAGTGGGGGCGGGAAGCGGACCGGGGAGCTGTTTTTT

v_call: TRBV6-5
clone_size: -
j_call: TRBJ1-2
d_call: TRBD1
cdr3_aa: CASRGQGTGEGYTF
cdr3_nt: TGTGCCAGCAGGGGACAGGGGACTGGGGAGGGCTACACCTTC

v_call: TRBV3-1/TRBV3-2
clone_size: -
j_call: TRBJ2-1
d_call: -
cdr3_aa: CASSLGADNEQFF
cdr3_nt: TGTGCCAGCAGCCTGGGGGCAGACAATGAGCAGTTCTTC

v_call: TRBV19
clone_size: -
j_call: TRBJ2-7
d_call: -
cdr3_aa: CASLSRLSYEQYF
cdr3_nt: TGTGCCAGTCTGTCCCGTCTCTCCTACGAGCAGTACTTC

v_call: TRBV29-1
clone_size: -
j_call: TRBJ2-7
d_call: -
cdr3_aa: CSVVQEAVSEQYF
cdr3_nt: TGCAGCGTTGTTCAGGAGGCGGTGTCCGAGCAGTACTTC

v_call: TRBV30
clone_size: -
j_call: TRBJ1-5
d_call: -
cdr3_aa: CAWSRGGRQPQHF
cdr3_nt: TGTGCCTGGAGCCGAGGGGGAAGGCAGCCCCAGCATTTT

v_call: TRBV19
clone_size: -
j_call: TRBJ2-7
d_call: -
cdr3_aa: CASRGDTSGEQYF
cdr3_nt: TGTGCCAGTAGGGGGGACACCTCGGGAGAGCAGTACTTC

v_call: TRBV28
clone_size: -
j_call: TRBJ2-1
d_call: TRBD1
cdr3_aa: CASSLWTGKNEQFF
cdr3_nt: TGTGCCAGCAGTTTATGGACAGGGAAAAATGAGCAGTTCTTC

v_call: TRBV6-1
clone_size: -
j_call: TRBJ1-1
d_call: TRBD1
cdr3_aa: CASSERGGQGWTEAFF
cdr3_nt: TGTGCCAGCAGTGAAAGGGGAGGACAGGGATGGACTGAAGCTTTCTTT

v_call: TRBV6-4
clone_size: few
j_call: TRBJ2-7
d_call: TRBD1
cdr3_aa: CASSTGGYEQYF
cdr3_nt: TGTGCCAGCTCGACAGGGGGCTACGAGCAGTACTTC

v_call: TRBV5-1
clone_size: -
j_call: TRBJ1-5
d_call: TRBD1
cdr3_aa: CASRLNSQGDQPQHF
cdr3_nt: TGCGCCAGCAGGCTCAACTCCCAGGGGGATCAGCCCCAGCATTTT

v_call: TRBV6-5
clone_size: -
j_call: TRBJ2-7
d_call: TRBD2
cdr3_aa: CASSSAIAGYEQYF
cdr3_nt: TGTGCCAGCAGTTCCGCTATAGCGGGTTACGAGCAGTACTTC

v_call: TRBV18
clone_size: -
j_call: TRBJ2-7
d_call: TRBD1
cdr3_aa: CASSHFRTGGYEQYF
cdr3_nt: TGTGCCAGCTCCCATTTTCGTACAGGGGGCTACGAGCAGTACTTC

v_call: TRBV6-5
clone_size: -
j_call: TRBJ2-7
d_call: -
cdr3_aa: CASGVYEQYF
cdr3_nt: TGTGCCAGCGGAGTATACGAGCAGTACTTC

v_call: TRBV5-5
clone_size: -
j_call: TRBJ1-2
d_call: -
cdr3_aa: CASSETSGRGRNYGYTF
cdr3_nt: TGTGCCAGCAGCGAAACGTCAGGGAGGGGACGGAACTATGGCTACACCTTC

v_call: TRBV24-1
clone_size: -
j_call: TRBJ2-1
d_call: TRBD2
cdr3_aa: CATSDFGTSSEQFF
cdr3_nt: TGTGCCACCAGTGATTTTGGGACTAGTAGTGAGCAGTTCTTC